This section outlines one T cell receptor (beta chain) sequence together with its context. Using immunoSEQ multiplex PCR, the repertoire was profiled, and TCRdb retains in-frame clones only, with some absent. The sample shows some 2,100 clones, 83% of them seen only once. The germline V gene encodes CDR1 SEHNR and CDR2 FQNEAQ (reference sequence). CDR3 size: 11 residues. Trimming stripped 4 bases from V and 5 bases from J, with 5 bases between. This record belongs to a study of brain metastases from non-small cell lung cancer. This sequence originates from a donor aged 40 or older with non-small cell lung cancer. This rearrangement joins TRBV7-9 to TRBJ2-5, with D unclear. The sample comprised tissue from a brain metastasis. CDR3 DNA sequence: TGTGCCAGCAGCTGTAAGGAGACCCAGTACTTC. Translating gives CASSCKETQYF.